This T cell receptor (beta chain) was sequenced during a study of CD8 T cells in Susac syndrome. Controls were age- and sex-matched healthy donors. Random hexamers were used to reverse transcribe an amount of roughly 0.5 to 1 ug RNA. Multiplex immunoSEQ PCR targeted 54 Vbeta and 13 Jbeta TCR beta segments. TCRdb reanalysed the immunoSEQ multiplex PCR reads using MiXCR and keeps one entry per CDR3 protein. The data show about 200,000 distinct CDR3 sequences, 85% to 95% seen once. This clonotype was detected once. Germline loops: CDR1 MGHRA, CDR2 YSYEKL. The CDR3 totals 19 residues. The J segment lost 1 base and the V segment lost 1 base, leaving 11 bases of the junction unmatched.

This receptor was identified in a human donor in good health. The rearrangement joins TRBV4-1 to TRBJ2-3, with 10 bases identical to TRBD2. The source material was CD4+ T cells from PBMCs. CDR3 coding DNA: TGCGCCAGCAGCCAAGGATCGGGACTAGCGACGGCGGGCACAGATACGCAGTATTTT. It translates to CASSQGSGLATAGTDTQYF.